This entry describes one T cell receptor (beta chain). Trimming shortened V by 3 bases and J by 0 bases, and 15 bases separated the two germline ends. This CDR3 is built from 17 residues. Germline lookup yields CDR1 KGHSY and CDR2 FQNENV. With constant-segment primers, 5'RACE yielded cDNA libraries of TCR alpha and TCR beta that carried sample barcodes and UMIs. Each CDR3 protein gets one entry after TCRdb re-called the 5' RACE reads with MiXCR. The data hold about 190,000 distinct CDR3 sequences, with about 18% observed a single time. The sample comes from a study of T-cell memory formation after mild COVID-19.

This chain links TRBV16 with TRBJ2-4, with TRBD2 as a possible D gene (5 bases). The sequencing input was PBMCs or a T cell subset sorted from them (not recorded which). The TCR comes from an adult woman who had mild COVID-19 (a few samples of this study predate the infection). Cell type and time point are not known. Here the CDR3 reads CASSQTEGRLAKNIQYF. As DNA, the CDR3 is TGTGCCAGCAGCCAGACTGAGGGAAGATTAGCCAAAAACATTCAGTACTTC.